Listed below are T cell receptor beta chains from one sample, sequenced in a study of T cells after yellow fever vaccination. TCRdb analysed the 5' RACE reads with MiXCR anew, one entry per CDR3 protein. The sample carries about 160,000 distinct CDR3 sequences, roughly 9% recorded once. Sequenced material: CD8+ T cells sorted from PBMCs, taken 45 days after the yellow fever booster vaccination. The source is a man in his late teens or twenties who received the YFV17D yellow fever vaccine. The CDR3 runs from the conserved cysteine through the conserved F or W. Each record gives: clone size, D gene, J gene, V gene, CDR3 DNA, CDR3 protein. D genes are given only for firm matches. Part of the rows lack a size; the others show once, few, many or a class for expanded clones.

few	-	TRBJ1-6	TRBV3-1	TGTGCCAGCAGCCCCAGACAGTTTTTCAATTCACCCCTCCACTTT	CASSPRQFFNSPLHF
few	-	TRBJ2-1	TRBV19	TGTGCCAGTAGTCCCCTCGGGGTACTCGATGAGCAGTTCTTC	CASSPLGVLDEQFF
few	-	TRBJ2-2	TRBV6-5	TGTGCCAGCACCACAGCTGGGACCGGGGAGCTGTTTTTT	CASTTAGTGELFF
few	-	TRBJ1-6	TRBV7-9	TGTGCCAGCAGCACCCCGACAGTCCCACCCCCCCTCCACTTT	CASSTPTVPPPLHF
few	TRBD1	TRBJ1-4	TRBV9	TGTGCCAGCAGCCGATGGACAGGGGATAATGAAAAACTGTTTTTT	CASSRWTGDNEKLFF
many	-	TRBJ1-5	TRBV9	TGTGCCAGCAGCGAGATTGGGAATCAGCCCCAGCATTTT	CASSEIGNQPQHF
many	-	TRBJ2-7	TRBV7-9	TGTGCCAGCAGCTTAGCGCGAGGTAAAGTAGCCTACGAGCAGTACTTC	CASSLARGKVAYEQYF
-	-	TRBJ1-1	TRBV29-1	TGCAGCGTTGTCTGGGGCGGGACTAGAGCTTTCTTT	CSVVWGGTRAFF
-	TRBD1	TRBJ2-7	TRBV7-9	TGTGCCAGCAGGGGGGACAGGGGCTACGAGCAGTACTTC	CASRGDRGYEQYF
-	TRBD1	TRBJ2-3	TRBV27	TGTGCCAGCAGTTCCCGGACAGGGGTAACAGATACGCAGTATTTT	CASSSRTGVTDTQYF
-	-	TRBJ2-2	TRBV11-2	TGTGCCAGCAGCTCTACCGGGACCGGGTTCGGGGAGCTGTTTTTT	CASSSTGTGFGELFF
many	-	TRBJ1-2	TRBV29-1	TGCAGCGTCAGGGACCACTATGGCTACACCTTC	CSVRDHYGYTF
few	-	TRBJ2-4	TRBV7-6	TGTGCCAGCAGCCCAGGGATAGCCAAAAACATTCAGTACTTC	CASSPGIAKNIQYF
-	-	TRBJ1-1	TRBV4-1	TGCGCCAGCAGCCCGATCCCGGGACGGAGCATGAACACTGAAGCTTTCTTT	CASSPIPGRSMNTEAFF
few	-	TRBJ1-1	TRBV9	TGTGCCAGCAGCGTAGGCAGGGGCGAAACTGAAGCTTTCTTT	CASSVGRGETEAFF
few	TRBD1	TRBJ1-6	TRBV4-1	TGCGCCAGCAGCCAAGGACAGGGGGCAAATAATTCACCCCTCCACTTT	CASSQGQGANNSPLHF
-	TRBD1	TRBJ1-1	TRBV25-1	TGTGCCAGCCAGATCGAAGGACAGGCGAACACTGAAGCTTTCTTT	CASQIEGQANTEAFF
-	TRBD1	TRBJ1-6	TRBV7-9	TGTGCCAGCAGCCTTGGACAGGGGTCGAATTCACCCCTCCACTTT	CASSLGQGSNSPLHF
-	-	TRBJ2-1	TRBV12-3/TRBV12-4	TGTGCCACAGCTGGAGGTCAGAACAATGAGCAGTTCTTC	CATAGGQNNEQFF
-	TRBD2	TRBJ2-1	TRBV10-2	TGCGCCAGCATCCATCCCCCTAGCGGGGGGAAAGGCGAGCAGTTCTTC	CASIHPPSGGKGEQFF
few	-	TRBJ1-1	TRBV6-5	TGTGCCAGCAGTTATAATCCCGGGGGAACTGAAGCTTTCTTT	CASSYNPGGTEAFF
few	-	TRBJ1-5	TRBV19	TGTGCCAGCTACCCAGGCCGGGCTAGCAATCAGCCCCAGCATTTT	CASYPGRASNQPQHF
many	TRBD1	TRBJ1-1	TRBV12-3/TRBV12-4	TGTGCCAGCAGTTGGACAGGGACGAACACTGAAGCTTTCTTT	CASSWTGTNTEAFF
many	TRBD2	TRBJ2-3	TRBV2	TGTGCCAGCAGTTATGGACTAGCGGGGGGCACAGATACGCAGTATTTT	CASSYGLAGGTDTQYF
few	-	TRBJ2-6	TRBV29-1	TGCAGCGTTGCCAAAATAGGGGCTGGGGCCAACGTCCTGACTTTC	CSVAKIGAGANVLTF
few	-	TRBJ1-2	TRBV5-1	TGCGCCAGCAGCTTAGCCAGCTGGGATTTGGATGGCTACACCTTC	CASSLASWDLDGYTF
many	-	TRBJ2-3	TRBV2	TGTGCCAGCAGATCGGGACCCCGAAGCACAGATACGCAGTATTTT	CASRSGPRSTDTQYF
-	TRBD1	TRBJ1-1	TRBV7-9	TGTGCCAGCAGCTCCCCGACAGGGGTTAACACTGAAGCTTTCTTT	CASSSPTGVNTEAFF
many	-	TRBJ1-2	TRBV13	TGTGCCAGCAGCTTAGGTGGGAACTATGGCTACACCTTC	CASSLGGNYGYTF
-	TRBD1	TRBJ1-5	TRBV15	TGTGCCACCAGCAGAGAAAGACAGGGGAGAGATCAGCCCCAGCATTTT	CATSRERQGRDQPQHF
-	-	TRBJ1-4	TRBV30	TGTGCCTGGAGGATGGCGATTCAGGAAAAACTGTTTTTT	CAWRMAIQEKLFF
-	-	TRBJ1-1	TRBV7-2	TGTGCCAGCAGCGCCCTAGGGAGGGAAACTGAAGCTTTCTTT	CASSALGRETEAFF
-	-	TRBJ1-5	TRBV20-1	TGCAGTGCTACACAATGGGGGTTGTACGGCAATCAGCCCCAGCATTTT	CSATQWGLYGNQPQHF
few	-	TRBJ2-3	TRBV20-1	TGCAGTGCTAGAGAATCCTATACGCAGTATTTT	CSARESYTQYF
-	-	TRBJ2-2	TRBV4-1	TGCGCCAGCAGACCCACCGGGGCAGCCGGGGAGCTGTTTTTT	CASRPTGAAGELFF
-	-	TRBJ1-3	TRBV6-5	TGTGCCAGCAGTTTCCGGGACTCCGGGGGCGGAAACACCATATATTTT	CASSFRDSGGGNTIYF
-	-	TRBJ2-7	TRBV11-2	TGTGCCAGCAGCCCCCTCGGCTACGAGCAGTACTTC	CASSPLGYEQYF
few	-	TRBJ2-3	TRBV3-1	TGTGCCAGCAGCCAAGATCCATTTCGAGGGGAATGGGACACAGATACGCAGTATTTT	CASSQDPFRGEWDTDTQYF
-	TRBD1	TRBJ1-1	TRBV6-2/TRBV6-3	TGTGCCAGCAGTGCCGGACAGGTGAACACTGAAGCTTTCTTT	CASSAGQVNTEAFF
few	-	TRBJ2-1	TRBV11-2	TGTGCCAGCAGCTTCGGCAGGCCCAACAATGAGCAGTTCTTC	CASSFGRPNNEQFF
-	-	TRBJ2-5	TRBV7-9	TGTGCCAGCAGCTTAAACAGCTACTCCCGGAGGGGAGAGACCCAGTACTTC	CASSLNSYSRRGETQYF
-	TRBD1	TRBJ1-1	TRBV11-2	TGTGCCAGCAGCGGACAGGGGGTTTTGAACACTGAAGCTTTCTTT	CASSGQGVLNTEAFF
-	-	TRBJ2-6	TRBV7-2	TGTGCCAGCAGCTTTGGAGCTCGCCACTCTGGGGCCAACGTCCTGACTTTC	CASSFGARHSGANVLTF
-	-	TRBJ2-5	TRBV6-2/TRBV6-3	TGTGCCAGCAGCGGGCGACCCCTTGGGGCAGAGACCCAGTACTTC	CASSGRPLGAETQYF
once	TRBD1	TRBJ2-7	TRBV18	TGTGCCAGCTCACCACCCCCAGGGGGCTTGAATGGGCAGTACTTC	CASSPPPGGLNGQYF
few	-	TRBJ1-4	TRBV7-9	TGTGCCAGCAGCTTAGTGGGTCTTAATGAAAAACTGTTTTTT	CASSLVGLNEKLFF
-	-	TRBJ2-1	TRBV6-4	TGTGCCAGCAGTGACTCCGCGGTGGGGCTCATTGAGCAGTTCTTC	CASSDSAVGLIEQFF
-	-	TRBJ2-3	TRBV7-6	TGTGCCAGCAGCTTCGGGGCAGGGACTAGCACAGATACGCAGTATTTT	CASSFGAGTSTDTQYF
many	-	TRBJ1-1	TRBV7-9	TGTGCCAGCAGCTGGGGCGCAACCCCTGAAGCTTTCTTT	CASSWGATPEAFF
few	TRBD2	TRBJ2-7	TRBV3-1	TGTGCCAGCAGCCGCGGGACTAGCGGCTCCTACGAGCAGTACTTC	CASSRGTSGSYEQYF
-	TRBD1	TRBJ2-5	TRBV6-6	TGTGCCAGCAGTCCTCCACAGGGGGCGTACCAAGAGACCCAGTACTTC	CASSPPQGAYQETQYF
-	-	TRBJ2-7	TRBV10-3	TGTGCCATCGGGGCAGGCCCCTACGAGCAGTACTTC	CAIGAGPYEQYF
few	TRBD2	TRBJ2-3	TRBV9	TGTGCCAGCAGCTCGAGCGGGGGAGCAGATACGCAGTATTTT	CASSSSGGADTQYF